This TCR beta chain derives from a study of CXCR3-negative and CXCR3-positive naive CD8 T cells. As for the study in general: The libraries yielded 130 million to 150 million TRB reads, about 1.5 +/- 0.3 million each.

UMI-labeled 5' RACE TRB cDNA libraries were prepared from the cells. From its re-call of the 5' RACE reads, TCRdb lists each CDR3 protein once, without DNA. There are over 150,000 distinct CDR3 sequences in the sample, with around 0.5% held by the top ten. Sorts that each held 250,000 to 300,000 cells were run in triplicate for every CD8+ T cell subset. Regarding the study as a whole: Naive CXCR3-positive cells had TRB CDR3s more hydrophobic than those of CXCR3-negative naive cells.

Germline CDR1 MGHRA, CDR2 YSYEKL. This CDR3 spans 15 amino acids. Points on this clonotype: Its target is not known.

The sequence derives from a human donor in good health. Some clones in this sample may be carry-over from other donors' samples. The sample comprised naive CXCR3+ CD8+ T cells from blood. Specified subset: CD45RO-CCR7+CD27+CD95- naive CD8+ T cells expressing CXCR3 (TNR3+). The chain has TRBV4-1 and TRBJ2-7; TCRdb proposes TRBD1, but this gene call is untestable without DNA. The CDR3 reads CASSSTDRSFYEQYF.